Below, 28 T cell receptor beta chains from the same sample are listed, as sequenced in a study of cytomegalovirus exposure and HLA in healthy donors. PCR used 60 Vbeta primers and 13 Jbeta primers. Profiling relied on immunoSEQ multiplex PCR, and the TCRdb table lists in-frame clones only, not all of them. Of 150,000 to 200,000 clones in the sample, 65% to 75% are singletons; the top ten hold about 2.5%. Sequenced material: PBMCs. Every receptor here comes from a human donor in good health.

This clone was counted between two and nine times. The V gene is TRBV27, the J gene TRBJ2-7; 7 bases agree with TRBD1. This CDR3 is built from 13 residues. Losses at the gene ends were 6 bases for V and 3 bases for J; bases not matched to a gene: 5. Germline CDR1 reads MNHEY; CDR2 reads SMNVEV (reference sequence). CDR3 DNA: TGTGCCAGCAGACCCGGGACAGACTACGAGCAGTACTTC. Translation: CASRPGTDYEQYF.

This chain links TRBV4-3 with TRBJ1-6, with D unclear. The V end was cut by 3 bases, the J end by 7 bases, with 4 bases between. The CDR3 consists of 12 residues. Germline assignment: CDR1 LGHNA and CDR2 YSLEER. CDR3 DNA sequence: TGCGCCAGCAGCCAGCGAAATTCACCCCTCCACTTT. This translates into CASSQRNSPLHF.

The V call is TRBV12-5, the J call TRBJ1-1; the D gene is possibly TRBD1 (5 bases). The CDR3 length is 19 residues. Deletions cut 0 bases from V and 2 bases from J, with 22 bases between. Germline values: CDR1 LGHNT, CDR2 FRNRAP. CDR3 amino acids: CASGLVLFPATDKNTEAFF. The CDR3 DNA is TGTGCTAGTGGTTTGGTACTTTTCCCGGCGACAGATAAAAACACTGAAGCTTTCTTT.

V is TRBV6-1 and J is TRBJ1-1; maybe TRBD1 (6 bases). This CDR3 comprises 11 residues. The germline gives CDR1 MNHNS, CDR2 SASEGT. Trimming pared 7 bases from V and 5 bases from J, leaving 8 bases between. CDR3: CASTGATEAFF. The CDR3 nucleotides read TGTGCCAGCACAGGGGCGACTGAAGCTTTCTTT.

The CDR3 sequence: CARGQDPEAFF. In nucleotides, the CDR3 is TGTGCCAGGGGACAGGATCCAGAAGCTTTCTTT. The chain recombines TRBV21-1 with TRBJ1-1; TRBD1 is taken as the D call from the table, unchecked against the DNA. TRBV21-1 is flagged as a pseudogene. This CDR3 spans 11 amino acids.

DNA for the CDR3: TGTGCCAGCAGTTACGGCCAAAGCGGGAATTCACCCCTCCACTTT. It translates to CASSYGQSGNSPLHF. The chain uses TRBV6-5 and TRBJ1-6; D uncertain. Germline values: CDR1 MNHEY, CDR2 SVGAGI. The V gene lost 2 bases and the J gene lost 7 bases, with 12 bases spanning the gap. The CDR3 consists of 15 residues.

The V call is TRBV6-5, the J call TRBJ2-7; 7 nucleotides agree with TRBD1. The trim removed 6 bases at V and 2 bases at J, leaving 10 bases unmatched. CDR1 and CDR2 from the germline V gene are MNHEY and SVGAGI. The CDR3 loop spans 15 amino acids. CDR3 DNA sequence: TGTGCCAGCAGATACCGACGACAGGGACCCTACGAGCAGTACTTC. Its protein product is CASRYRRQGPYEQYF.

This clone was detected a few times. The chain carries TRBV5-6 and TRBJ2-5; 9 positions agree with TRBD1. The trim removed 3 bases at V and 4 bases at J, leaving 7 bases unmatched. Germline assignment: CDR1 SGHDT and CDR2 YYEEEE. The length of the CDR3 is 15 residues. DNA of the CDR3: TGTGCCAGCAGCTCTGAACAGGGGGCAGGAGAGACCCAGTACTTC. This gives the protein CASSSEQGAGETQYF. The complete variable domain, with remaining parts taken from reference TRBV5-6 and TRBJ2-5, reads DAGVTQSPTHLIKTRGQQVTLRCSPKSGHDTVSWYQQALGQGPQFIFQYYEEEERQRGNFPDRFSGHQFPNYSSELNVNALLLGDSALYLCASSSEQGAGETQYFGPGTRLLVL.

In nucleotides, the CDR3 is TGCGCCAGCAGTGAGGGACAGGGGGCTTCCTACGAGCAGTACTTC. It translates to CASSEGQGASYEQYF. The chain has TRBV10-1 and TRBJ2-7, with 11 bases aligning to TRBD1. This CDR3 spans 15 amino acids. The germline CDR1 and CDR2 sequences are WNHNN and SYGVQD (reference sequence). V lost 2 bases, J lost 1 base, and 1 base stayed unmatched.

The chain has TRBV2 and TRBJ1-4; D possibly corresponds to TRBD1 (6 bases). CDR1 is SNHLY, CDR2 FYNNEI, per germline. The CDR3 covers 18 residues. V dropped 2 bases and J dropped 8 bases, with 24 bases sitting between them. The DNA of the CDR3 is TGTGCCAGCAGTGAAATGGGCGAAACAGGGAGAGCGTGGGAAAAACTGTTTTTT. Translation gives CASSEMGETGRAWEKLFF.

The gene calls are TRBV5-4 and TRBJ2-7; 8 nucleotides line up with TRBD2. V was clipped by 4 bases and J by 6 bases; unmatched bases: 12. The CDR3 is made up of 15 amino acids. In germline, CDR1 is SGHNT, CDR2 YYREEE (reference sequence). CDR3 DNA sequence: TGTGCCAGCAGCCCGGGAGGGCCCCGTCCGGTCGAGCAGTACTTC. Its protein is CASSPGGPRPVEQYF.

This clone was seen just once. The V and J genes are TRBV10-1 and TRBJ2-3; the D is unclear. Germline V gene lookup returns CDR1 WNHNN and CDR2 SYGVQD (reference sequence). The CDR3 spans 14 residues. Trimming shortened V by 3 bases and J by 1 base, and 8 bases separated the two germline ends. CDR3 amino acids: CASSDQERTDTQYF. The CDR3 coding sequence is TGCGCCAGCAGTGACCAGGAACGCACAGATACGCAGTATTTT.

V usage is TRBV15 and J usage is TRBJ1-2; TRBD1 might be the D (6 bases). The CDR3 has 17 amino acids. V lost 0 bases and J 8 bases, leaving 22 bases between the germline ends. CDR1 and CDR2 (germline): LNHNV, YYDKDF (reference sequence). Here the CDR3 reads CATSRDGQQQGLSGYTF. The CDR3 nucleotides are TGTGCCACCAGCAGAGATGGTCAACAGCAGGGGCTGAGCGGCTACACCTTC. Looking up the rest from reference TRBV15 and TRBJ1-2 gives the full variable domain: DAMVIQNPRYQVTQFGKPVTLSCSQTLNHNVMYWYQQKSSQAPKLLFHYYDKDFNNEADTPDNFQSRRPNTSFCFLDIRSPGLGDTAMYLCATSRDGQQQGLSGYTFGSGTRLTVV.

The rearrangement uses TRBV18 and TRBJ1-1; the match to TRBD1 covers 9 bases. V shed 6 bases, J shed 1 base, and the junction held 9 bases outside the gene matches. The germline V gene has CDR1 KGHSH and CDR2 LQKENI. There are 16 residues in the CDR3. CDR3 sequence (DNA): TGTGCCAGCTCTTCCTTAACAGGGGGCCAGAACACTGAAGCTTTCTTT. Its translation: CASSSLTGGQNTEAFF.

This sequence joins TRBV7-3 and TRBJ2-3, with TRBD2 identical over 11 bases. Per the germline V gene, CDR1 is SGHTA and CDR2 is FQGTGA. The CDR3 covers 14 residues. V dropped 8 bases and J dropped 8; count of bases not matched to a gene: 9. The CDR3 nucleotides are TGTGCCAGCTCGGTAGCGGGGGGGCTAGGTACGCAGTATTTT. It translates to CASSVAGGLGTQYF.

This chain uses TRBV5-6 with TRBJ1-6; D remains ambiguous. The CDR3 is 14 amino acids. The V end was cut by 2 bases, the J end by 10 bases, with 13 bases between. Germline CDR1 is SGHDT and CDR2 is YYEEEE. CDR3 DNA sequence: TGTGCCAGCAGCTTCCCGCGGGCCACCTCACCCCTCCACTTT. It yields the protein CASSFPRATSPLHF.

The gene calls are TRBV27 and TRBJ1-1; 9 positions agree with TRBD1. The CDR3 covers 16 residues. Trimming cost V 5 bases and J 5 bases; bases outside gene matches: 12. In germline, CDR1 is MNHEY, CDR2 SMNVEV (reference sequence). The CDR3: CASSTFTQGAQTEAFF. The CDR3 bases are TGTGCCAGCAGTACATTTACACAGGGGGCCCAGACTGAAGCTTTCTTT.

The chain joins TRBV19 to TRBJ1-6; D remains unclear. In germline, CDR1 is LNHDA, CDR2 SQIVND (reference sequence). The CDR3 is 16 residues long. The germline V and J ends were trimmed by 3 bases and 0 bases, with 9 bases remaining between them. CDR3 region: CASSIGGSSYNSPLHF. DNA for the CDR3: TGTGCCAGTAGTATTGGAGGGAGCTCCTATAATTCACCCCTCCACTTT.

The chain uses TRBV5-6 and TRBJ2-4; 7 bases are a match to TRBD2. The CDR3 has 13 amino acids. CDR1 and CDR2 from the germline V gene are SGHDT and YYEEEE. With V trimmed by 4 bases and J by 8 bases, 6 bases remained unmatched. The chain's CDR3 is CASSPSAGDIQYF. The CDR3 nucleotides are TGTGCCAGCAGCCCGTCGGCGGGGGACATTCAGTACTTC. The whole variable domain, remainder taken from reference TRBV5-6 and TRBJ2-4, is DAGVTQSPTHLIKTRGQQVTLRCSPKSGHDTVSWYQQALGQGPQFIFQYYEEEERQRGNFPDRFSGHQFPNYSSELNVNALLLGDSALYLCASSPSAGDIQYFGAGTRLSVL.

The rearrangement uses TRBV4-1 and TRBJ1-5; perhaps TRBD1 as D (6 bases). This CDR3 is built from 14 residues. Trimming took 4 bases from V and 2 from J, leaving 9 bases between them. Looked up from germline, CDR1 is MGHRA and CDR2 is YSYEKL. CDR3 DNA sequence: TGCGCCAGCAGCCTATGGACAGGCAATCAGCCCCAGCATTTT. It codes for CASSLWTGNQPQHF.

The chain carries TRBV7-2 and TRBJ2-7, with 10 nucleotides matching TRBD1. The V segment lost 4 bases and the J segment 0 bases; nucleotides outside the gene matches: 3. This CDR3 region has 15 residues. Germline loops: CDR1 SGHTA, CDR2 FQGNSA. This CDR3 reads CASSSRQGASYEQYF. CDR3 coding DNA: TGTGCCAGCAGCTCTCGACAGGGGGCCTCCTACGAGCAGTACTTC.

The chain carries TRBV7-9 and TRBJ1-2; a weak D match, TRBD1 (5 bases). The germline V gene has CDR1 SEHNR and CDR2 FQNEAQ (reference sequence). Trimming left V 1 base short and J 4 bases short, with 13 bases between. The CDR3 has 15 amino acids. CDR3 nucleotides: TGTGCCAGCAGCTTAGATCTATCAGGGCTCTATGGCTACACCTTC. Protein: CASSLDLSGLYGYTF.

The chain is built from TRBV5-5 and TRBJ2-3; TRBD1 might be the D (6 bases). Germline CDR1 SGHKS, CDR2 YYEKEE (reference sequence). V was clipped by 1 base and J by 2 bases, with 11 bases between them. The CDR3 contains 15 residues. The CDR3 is CASSLKGEFTDTQYF. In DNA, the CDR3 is TGTGCCAGCAGCTTGAAGGGGGAATTCACAGATACGCAGTATTTT. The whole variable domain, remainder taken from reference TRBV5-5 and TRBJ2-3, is DAGVTQSPTHLIKTRGQQVTLRCSPISGHKSVSWYQQVLGQGPQFIFQYYEKEERGRGNFPDRFSARQFPNYSSELNVNALLLGDSALYLCASSLKGEFTDTQYFGPGTRLTVL.

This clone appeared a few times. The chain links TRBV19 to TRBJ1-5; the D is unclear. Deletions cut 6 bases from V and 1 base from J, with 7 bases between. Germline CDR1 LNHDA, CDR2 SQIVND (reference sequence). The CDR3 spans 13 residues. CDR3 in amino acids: CASSKTSNQPQHF. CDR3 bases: TGTGCCAGTAGCAAAACAAGCAATCAGCCCCAGCATTTT.

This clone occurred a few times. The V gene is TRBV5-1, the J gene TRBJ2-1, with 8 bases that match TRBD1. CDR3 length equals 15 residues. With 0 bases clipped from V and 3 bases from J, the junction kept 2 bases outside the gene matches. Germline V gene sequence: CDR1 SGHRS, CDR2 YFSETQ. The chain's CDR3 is CASSLATGGYNEQFF. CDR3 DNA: TGCGCCAGCAGCTTGGCCACAGGGGGCTACAATGAGCAGTTCTTC.

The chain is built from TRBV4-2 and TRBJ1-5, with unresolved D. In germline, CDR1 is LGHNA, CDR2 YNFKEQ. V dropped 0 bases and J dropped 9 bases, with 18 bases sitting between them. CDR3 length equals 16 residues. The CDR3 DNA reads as TGTGCCAGCAGCCAAGATACCGGGAGCCCCAGTCGGCCCCAGCATTTT. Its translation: CASSQDTGSPSRPQHF.

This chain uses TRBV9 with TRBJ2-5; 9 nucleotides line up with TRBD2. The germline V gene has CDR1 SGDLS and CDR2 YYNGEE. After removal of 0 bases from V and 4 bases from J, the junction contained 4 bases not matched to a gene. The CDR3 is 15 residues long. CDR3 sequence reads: CASSVDGTSPETQYF. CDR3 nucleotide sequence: TGTGCCAGCAGCGTAGATGGGACTAGCCCAGAGACCCAGTACTTC.

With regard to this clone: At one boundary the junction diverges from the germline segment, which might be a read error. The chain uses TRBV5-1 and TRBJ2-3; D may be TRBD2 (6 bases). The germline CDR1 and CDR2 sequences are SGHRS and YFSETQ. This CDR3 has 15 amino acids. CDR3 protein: CASSLYAGSTDAQYF. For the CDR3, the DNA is TGCGCCAGCAGCTTGTATGCGGGGTCCACAGATGCGCAGTATTTT.